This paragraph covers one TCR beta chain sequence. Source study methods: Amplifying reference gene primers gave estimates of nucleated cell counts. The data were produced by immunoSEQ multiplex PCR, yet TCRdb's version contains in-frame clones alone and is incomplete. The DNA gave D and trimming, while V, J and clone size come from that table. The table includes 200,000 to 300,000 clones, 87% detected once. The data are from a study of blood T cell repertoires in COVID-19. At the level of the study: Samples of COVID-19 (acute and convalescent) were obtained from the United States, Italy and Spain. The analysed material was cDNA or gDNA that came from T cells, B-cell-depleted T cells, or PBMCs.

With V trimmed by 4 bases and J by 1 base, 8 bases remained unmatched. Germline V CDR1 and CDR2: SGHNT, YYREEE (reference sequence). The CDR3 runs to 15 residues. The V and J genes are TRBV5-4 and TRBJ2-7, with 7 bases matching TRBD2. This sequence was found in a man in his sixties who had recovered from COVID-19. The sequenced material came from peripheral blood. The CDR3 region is CASSGRGTKSYEQYF. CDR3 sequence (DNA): TGTGCCAGCAGCGGGCGAGGGACTAAATCCTACGAGCAGTACTTC.